The 24 T cell receptor beta chains reported below all come from one sample, sequenced in a study of vaccination and CD4 T cells after COVID-19. Their antigen targets remain unknown. An Oncomine TCR Beta short-read assay was used to sequence the DNA from cultured CD4+ T cells. TCRdb redid the calling of the PCR reads with MiXCR, one entry per CDR3 protein. The profile shows about 11,000 distinct CDR3 sequences, about 28% of them singletons. Treatment noted: approximately nine-day PBMC culture with coronavirus spike peptide pools or control peptides (ViraFEST assay). Sequencing input: CD4+ T cells from blood, cultured in vitro. These receptors were collected from a human donor who had recovered from COVID-19.

In its sample, this clonotype was seen once. The chain uses TRBV11-1 and TRBJ2-7; the D gene is possibly TRBD1 (6 bases). This CDR3 comprises 14 residues. V was clipped by 5 bases and J by 5 bases, with 16 bases between them. CDR1 and CDR2 from the germline V gene are SGHAT and FQDESV (reference sequence). For the CDR3, the DNA is TGTGCCAGCAGCCAAACTACAGGGAACAACGAGCAGTACTTC. Translated, it gives CASSQTTGNNEQYF.

The chain recombines TRBV25-1 with TRBJ2-3; D unresolved. Germline V gene lookup returns CDR1 MGHDK and CDR2 SYGVNS. Between the trimmed V and J ends, which lost 5 bases and 9 bases, there was a span of 12 bases. This CDR3 has 12 residues. CDR3: CASSPPLGTQYF. The CDR3 coding sequence is TGTGCCAGCAGTCCCCCATTGGGCACGCAGTATTTT.

V and J are TRBV7-2 and TRBJ1-2; no reliable D call. The length of the CDR3 is 13 residues. The germline V gene has CDR1 SGHTA and CDR2 FQGNSA. Trimming pared 3 bases from V and 7 bases from J, leaving 12 bases between. CDR3 nucleotides: TGTGCCAGCAGCTTCCGGGAGAGTATTGGCTACACCTTC. Amino acid sequence: CASSFRESIGYTF. The variable domain in full, with the rest retrieved from reference TRBV7-2 and TRBJ1-2, is GAGVSQSPSNKVTEKGKDVELRCDPISGHTALYWYRQSLGQGLEFLIYFQGNSAPDKSGLPSDRFSAERTGGSVSTLTIQRTQQEDSAVYLCASSFRESIGYTFGSGTRLTVV.

The chain carries TRBV5-1 and TRBJ2-3; maybe TRBD2 (6 bases). CDR3 length: 14 residues. V was trimmed by 3 bases and J by 0 bases, leaving 8 bases between them. Germline CDR1 SGHRS, CDR2 YFSETQ. CDR3 sequence: CASSSTRSTDTQYF. The CDR3 DNA is TGCGCCAGCAGCTCGACTAGAAGCACAGATACGCAGTATTTT.

The gene calls are TRBV6-1 and TRBJ1-5; D is ambiguous. This CDR3 spans 13 amino acids. Trimming shortened V by 8 bases and J by 3 bases, and 11 bases separated the two germline ends. Germline CDR1 MNHNS, CDR2 SASEGT. The CDR3 nucleotides read TGTGCCAGCGGACCAAAGGTCAATCAGCCCCAGCATTTT. Translated, it gives CASGPKVNQPQHF.

The chain employs TRBV18 and TRBJ2-7; D gene uncertain. Trimming removed 3 bases from V and 2 bases from J, with 11 bases in between. Germline-derived CDR1 and CDR2 are KGHSH and LQKENI. This CDR3 comprises 14 residues. The CDR3 here is CASSPRVQTYEQYF. The DNA for the CDR3 is TGTGCCAGCTCACCTCGGGTCCAGACCTACGAGCAGTACTTC.

The CDR3 protein is CSARGDLGEFF. CDR3 bases: TGCAGTGCAAGGGGAGACCTCGGGGAGTTCTTC. V is TRBV20-1 and J is TRBJ2-1; either TRBD1 or TRBD2 may supply D (5 bases each). This CDR3 has 11 amino acids. Germline assignment: CDR1 DFQATT and CDR2 SNEGSKA (reference sequence). The ends were cut back, 6 bases at V and 14 bases at J, with 17 bases in the middle.

The V call is TRBV7-8, the J call TRBJ2-5, with a weak D call TRBD2 (6 bases). Germline V CDR1 and CDR2: SGHVS, FQNEAQ. The CDR3 has 12 residues. The V and J ends lost 4 bases and 6 bases respectively, with 9 bases between them. The CDR3 DNA is TGTGCCAGCAGCTCAGGAGGGCAGACCCAGTACTTC. Its protein is CASSSGGQTQYF.

This chain joins TRBV7-6 and TRBJ2-7; D is possibly TRBD2 (5 bases). V shed 6 bases and J shed 3 bases, with 15 bases lying between them. The CDR3 is made up of 14 amino acids. Per the germline V gene, CDR1 is SGHVS and CDR2 is FNYEAQ. The CDR3 coding sequence is TGTGCCAGCAGTCTGGAAGACGGGATCTACGAGCAGTACTTC. It codes for CASSLEDGIYEQYF.

The CDR3 nucleotides are TGTGCCAGCAGTTACTCCGGGACAGGGGGATACGAGCAGTACTTC. Encoded protein: CASSYSGTGGYEQYF. The V call is TRBV6-5, the J call TRBJ2-7, with 11 bases lining up with TRBD1. The CDR3 has 15 amino acids. Looked up from germline, CDR1 is MNHEY and CDR2 is SVGAGI. Losses at the gene ends were 0 bases for V and 4 bases for J; bases not matched to a gene: 2.

This clonotype was seen only a few times. The DNA is left out, because the CDR3 cannot be placed on it with certainty; the CDR3 is given as TCRdb lists it. This chain links TRBV12-3 or TRBV12-4 with TRBJ2-5. The CDR3 is 14 amino acids long, termini counted. The CDR3 spells CASSSSAVGETQYF.

The rearrangement joins TRBV6-5 to TRBJ2-5; TRBD1 is a possible D gene (6 bases). Germline CDR1 is MNHEY and CDR2 is SVGAGI. The CDR3 covers 13 residues. Trimming took off 2 bases at V and 7 bases at J, with 11 bases between the two ends. The chain's CDR3 is CASSYGTQGTQYF. The CDR3 nucleotides are TGTGCCAGCAGTTACGGGACACAGGGGACCCAGTACTTC.

This clonotype was seen a few times. The V and J genes are TRBV28 and TRBJ2-7; D unclear. The CDR3 is 13 residues long. Trimming removed 3 bases from V and 3 bases from J, with 9 bases in between. Germline loops: CDR1 MDHEN, CDR2 SYDVKM. The CDR3 spells CASSLRLLYEQYF. CDR3 in DNA: TGTGCCAGCAGTTTGAGACTGCTCTACGAGCAGTACTTC.

This clonotype has more than one count but fewer than ten. J is TRBJ2-3 and V is TRBV7-2; D uncertain. The germline gives CDR1 SGHTA, CDR2 FQGNSA. Trimming left V 0 bases short and J 2 bases short, with 9 bases between. This CDR3 has 15 residues. The CDR3 DNA follows: TGTGCCAGCAGCTTAGCGGGCAGTCACACAGATACGCAGTATTTT. Translated, it gives CASSLAGSHTDTQYF.

The chain employs TRBV19 and TRBJ1-2, with 9 bases matching TRBD1. Trimming at V came to 10 bases and at J to 8 bases, leaving 11 bases not matched to a gene. This CDR3 is built from 13 residues. CDR1 is LNHDA, CDR2 SQIVND, per germline (reference sequence). CDR3 region: CATTQQGAWGYTF. The CDR3 coding sequence is TGTGCCACTACTCAACAGGGGGCATGGGGCTACACCTTC. The whole variable domain, remainder taken from reference TRBV19 and TRBJ1-2, is DGGITQSPKYLFRKEGQNVTLSCEQNLNHDAMYWYRQDPGQGLRLIYYSQIVNDFQKGDIAEGYSVSREKKESFPLTVTSAQKNPTAFYLCATTQQGAWGYTFGSGTRLTVV.

The chain combines TRBV20-1 with TRBJ2-3; D might be TRBD1 (5 bases). CDR3 length: 14 amino acids. Germline V gene data show CDR1 as DFQATT and CDR2 as SNEGSKA (reference sequence). V was clipped by 6 bases and J by 6 bases, with 19 bases between them. This CDR3 is CSALRQGISDTQYF. The CDR3 DNA reads TGCAGTGCCTTAAGGCAGGGTATTTCCGATACGCAGTATTTT.

This chain uses TRBV6-1 with TRBJ2-7; the D is unclear. Germline V gene lookup returns CDR1 MNHNS and CDR2 SASEGT. The CDR3 totals 11 residues. The V and J ends lost 7 bases and 4 bases respectively, with 8 bases between them. CDR3 coding DNA: TGTGCCAGCAAGAGGCAGTACGAGCAGTACTTC. Encoded protein: CASKRQYEQYF.

The chain couples TRBV7-2 to TRBJ1-3, with no clear D. The CDR3 sequence is 12 residues long. V was cut by 3 bases and J by 3 bases, with 3 bases left in between. Germline V gene data show CDR1 as SGHTA and CDR2 as FQGNSA. The CDR3 nucleotides are TGTGCCAGCAGCTTGAATGGAAACACCATATATTTT. This encodes CASSLNGNTIYF.

This clonotype was recorded only once. The chain uses TRBV28 and TRBJ2-7; a possible D gene is TRBD1 (6 bases). CDR1 and CDR2 from the germline V gene are MDHEN and SYDVKM. Trimming shortened V by 3 bases and J by 3 bases, and 12 bases separated the two germline ends. The CDR3 sequence is 14 residues long. For the CDR3, the DNA is TGTGCCAGCAGTTTGCAGGGGTTTAGCTACGAGCAGTACTTC. It codes for CASSLQGFSYEQYF.

The gene calls are TRBV6-1 and TRBJ2-3, with 8 bases fitting TRBD1. The CDR3 covers 15 residues. After removal of 5 bases from V and 4 bases from J, the junction contained 8 bases not matched to a gene. Germline V lookup: CDR1 MNHNS, CDR2 SASEGT. The CDR3 here is CASSPQGAWSDTQYF. For the CDR3, the DNA is TGTGCCAGCAGTCCCCAGGGGGCTTGGTCAGATACGCAGTATTTT.

This clonotype is termed medium-sized (0.01 to 0.1%). The chain recombines TRBV7-2 with TRBJ1-5; a possible D gene is TRBD1 (5 bases). V was trimmed by 5 bases and J by 2 bases, leaving 13 bases between them. Germline CDR1 reads SGHTA; CDR2 reads FQGNSA. CDR3 length: 15 amino acids. CDR3 loop: CASSPNGGGNQPQHF. CDR3 nucleotide sequence: TGTGCCAGCAGCCCCAATGGGGGGGGCAATCAGCCCCAGCATTTT.

By proportion, this clonotype is medium-sized. The V call is TRBV6-2 or TRBV6-3, the J call TRBJ1-6, with D perhaps matching TRBD1 (5 bases). Germline CDR1 is MNHEY and CDR2 is SVGEGT. Trimming cost V 6 bases and J 8 bases, with 8 bases left between them. This CDR3 comprises 12 residues. The DNA of the CDR3 is TGTGCCAGCAGCGAGGGGTATTCACCCCTCCACTTT. This gives the protein CASSEGYSPLHF.

V is TRBV11-3 and J is TRBJ2-5, with D possibly matching TRBD2 (6 bases). The CDR3 length is 15 residues. V gave up 5 bases and J gave up 5 bases, with 18 bases separating them. The germline CDR1 and CDR2 sequences are SGHNT and YENEEA. CDR3 amino acids: CASSPAGPGVETQYF. The CDR3, as DNA: TGTGCCAGCAGCCCGGCCGGCCCGGGGGTGGAGACCCAGTACTTC. Complete variable domain (other parts from reference TRBV11-3 and TRBJ2-5): EAGVVQSPRYKIIEKKQPVAFWCNPISGHNTLYWYLQNLGQGPELLIRYENEEAVDDSQLPKDRFSAERLKGVDSTLKIQPAELGDSAVYLCASSPAGPGVETQYFGPGTRLLVL.

The table lists this clonotype with a count of one. The chain employs TRBV19 and TRBJ2-3, with 14 nucleotides matching TRBD2. V was pared by 1 base and J by 0 bases, with 3 bases of the junction left unmatched. The V gene's germline CDR1 is LNHDA and CDR2 SQIVND (reference sequence). The CDR3 totals 18 residues. CDR3 in amino acids: CASSIGLAGGTSTDTQYF. CDR3 coding DNA: TGTGCCAGTAGTATAGGACTAGCGGGGGGGACTAGCACAGATACGCAGTATTTT.